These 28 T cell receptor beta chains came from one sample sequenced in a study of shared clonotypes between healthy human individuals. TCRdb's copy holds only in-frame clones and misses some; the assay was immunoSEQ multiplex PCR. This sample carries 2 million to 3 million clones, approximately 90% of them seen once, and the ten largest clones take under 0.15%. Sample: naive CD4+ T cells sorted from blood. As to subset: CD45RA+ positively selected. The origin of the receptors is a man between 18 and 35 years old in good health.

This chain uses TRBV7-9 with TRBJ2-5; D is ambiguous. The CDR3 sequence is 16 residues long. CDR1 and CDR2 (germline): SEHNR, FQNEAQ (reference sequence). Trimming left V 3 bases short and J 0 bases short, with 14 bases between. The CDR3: CASSFGTLKNQETQYF. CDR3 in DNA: TGTGCCAGCAGCTTCGGCACACTTAAAAACCAAGAGACCCAGTACTTC.

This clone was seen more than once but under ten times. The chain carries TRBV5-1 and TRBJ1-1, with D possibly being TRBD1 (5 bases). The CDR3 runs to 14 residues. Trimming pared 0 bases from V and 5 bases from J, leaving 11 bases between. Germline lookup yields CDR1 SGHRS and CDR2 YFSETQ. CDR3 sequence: CASSLGQGTTEAFF. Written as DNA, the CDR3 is TGCGCCAGCAGCTTGGGCCAGGGAACGACTGAAGCTTTCTTT. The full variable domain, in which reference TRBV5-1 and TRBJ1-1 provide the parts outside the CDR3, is KAGVTQTPRYLIKTRGQQVTLSCSPISGHRSVSWYQQTPGQGLQFLFEYFSETQRNKGNFPGRFSGRQFSNSRSEMNVSTLELGDSALYLCASSLGQGTTEAFFGQGTRLTVV.

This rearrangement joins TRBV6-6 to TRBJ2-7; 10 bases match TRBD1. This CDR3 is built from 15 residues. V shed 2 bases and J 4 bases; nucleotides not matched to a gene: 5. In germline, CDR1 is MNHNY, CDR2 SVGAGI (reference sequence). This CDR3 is CASSYRDRGLYEQYF. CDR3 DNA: TGTGCCAGCAGTTACAGGGACAGGGGCTTATACGAGCAGTACTTC.

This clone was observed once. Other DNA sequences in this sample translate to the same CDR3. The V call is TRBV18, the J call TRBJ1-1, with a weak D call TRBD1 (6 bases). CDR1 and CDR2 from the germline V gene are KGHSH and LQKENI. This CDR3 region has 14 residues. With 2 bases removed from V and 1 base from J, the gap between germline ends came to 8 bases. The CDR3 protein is CASSPGTPNTEAFF. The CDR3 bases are TGTGCCAGCTCACCAGGGACACCGAACACTGAAGCTTTCTTT.

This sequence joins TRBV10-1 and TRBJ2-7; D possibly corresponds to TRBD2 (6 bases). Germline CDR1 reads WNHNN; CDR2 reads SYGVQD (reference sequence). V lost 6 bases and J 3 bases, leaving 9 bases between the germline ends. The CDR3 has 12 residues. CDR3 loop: CASRPGLYEQYF. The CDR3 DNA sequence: TGCGCCAGCAGACCGGGACTCTACGAGCAGTACTTC.

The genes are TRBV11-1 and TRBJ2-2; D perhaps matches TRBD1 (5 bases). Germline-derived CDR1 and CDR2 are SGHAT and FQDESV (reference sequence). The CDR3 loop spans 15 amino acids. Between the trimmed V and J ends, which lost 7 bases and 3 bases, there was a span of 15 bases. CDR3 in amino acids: CASTRRVDHTGELFF. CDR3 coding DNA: TGTGCCAGCACTCGCAGGGTGGATCACACCGGGGAGCTGTTTTTT.

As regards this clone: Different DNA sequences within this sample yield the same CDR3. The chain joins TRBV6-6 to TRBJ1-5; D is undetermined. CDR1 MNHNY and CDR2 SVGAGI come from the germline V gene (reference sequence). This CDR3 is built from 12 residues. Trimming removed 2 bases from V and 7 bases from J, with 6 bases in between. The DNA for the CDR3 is TGTGCCAGCAGTTACGGTGAGCAGCCCCAGCATTTT. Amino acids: CASSYGEQPQHF.

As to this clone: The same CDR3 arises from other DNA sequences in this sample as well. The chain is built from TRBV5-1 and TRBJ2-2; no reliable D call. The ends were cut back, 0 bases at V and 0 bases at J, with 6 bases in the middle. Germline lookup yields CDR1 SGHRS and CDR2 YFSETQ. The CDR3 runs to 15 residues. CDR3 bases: TGCGCCAGCAGCTTGGCGGCAGCGAACACCGGGGAGCTGTTTTTT. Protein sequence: CASSLAAANTGELFF.

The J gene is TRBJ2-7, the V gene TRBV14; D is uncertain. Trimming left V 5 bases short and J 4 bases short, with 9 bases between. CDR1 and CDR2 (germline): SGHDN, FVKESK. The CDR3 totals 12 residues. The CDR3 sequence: CASSSTNYEQYF. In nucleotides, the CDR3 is TGTGCCAGCAGCTCCACCAATTACGAGCAGTACTTC.

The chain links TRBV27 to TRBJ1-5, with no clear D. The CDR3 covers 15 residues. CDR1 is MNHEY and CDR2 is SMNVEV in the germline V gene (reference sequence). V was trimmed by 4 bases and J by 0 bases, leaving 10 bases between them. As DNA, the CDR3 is TGTGCCAGCAGTTCGATCCTTTATAGCAATCAGCCCCAGCATTTT. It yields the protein CASSSILYSNQPQHF.

The CDR3 nucleotides are TGTGCCAGCAGTAGGGACAGAAATTCACCCCTCCACTTT. Residues: CASSRDRNSPLHF. The chain has TRBV28 and TRBJ1-6, with TRBD1 identical over 7 bases. With V trimmed by 5 bases and J by 7 bases, 2 bases remained unmatched. Germline CDR1 reads MDHEN; CDR2 reads SYDVKM. This CDR3 contains 13 residues.

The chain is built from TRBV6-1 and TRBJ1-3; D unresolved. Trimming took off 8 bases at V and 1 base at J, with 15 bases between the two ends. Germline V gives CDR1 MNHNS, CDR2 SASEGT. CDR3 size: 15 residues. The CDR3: CASVSALHSGNTIYF. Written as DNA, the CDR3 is TGTGCCAGCGTGTCGGCCTTGCATTCTGGAAACACCATATATTTT.

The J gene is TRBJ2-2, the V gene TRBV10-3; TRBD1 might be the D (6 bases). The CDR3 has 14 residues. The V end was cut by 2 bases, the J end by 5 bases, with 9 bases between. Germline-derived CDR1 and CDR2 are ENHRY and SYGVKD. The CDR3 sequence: CAISETGRTGELFF. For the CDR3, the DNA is TGTGCCATCAGTGAGACAGGGAGAACCGGGGAGCTGTTTTTT.

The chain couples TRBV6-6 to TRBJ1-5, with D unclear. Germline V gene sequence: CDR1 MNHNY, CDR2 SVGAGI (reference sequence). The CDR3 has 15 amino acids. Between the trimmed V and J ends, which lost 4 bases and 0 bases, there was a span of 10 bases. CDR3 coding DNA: TGTGCCAGCAGTTTCGGACGGCTTAGCAATCAGCCCCAGCATTTT. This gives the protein CASSFGRLSNQPQHF.

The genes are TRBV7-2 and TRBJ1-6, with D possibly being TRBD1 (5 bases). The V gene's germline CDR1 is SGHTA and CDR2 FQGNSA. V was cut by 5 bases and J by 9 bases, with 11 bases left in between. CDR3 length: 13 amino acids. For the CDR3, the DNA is TGTGCCAGCAGCGTAGGGGTTACTTCACCCCTCCACTTT. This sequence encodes CASSVGVTSPLHF.

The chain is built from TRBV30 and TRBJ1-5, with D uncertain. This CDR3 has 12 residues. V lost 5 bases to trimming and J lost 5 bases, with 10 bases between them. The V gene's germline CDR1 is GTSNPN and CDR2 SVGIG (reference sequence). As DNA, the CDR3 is TGTGCCTGGGGTCGAGATTATCAGCCCCAGCATTTT. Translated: CAWGRDYQPQHF.

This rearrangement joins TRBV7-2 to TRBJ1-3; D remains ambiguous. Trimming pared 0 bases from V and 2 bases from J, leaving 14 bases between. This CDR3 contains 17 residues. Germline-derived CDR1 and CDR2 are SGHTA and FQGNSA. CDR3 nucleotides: TGTGCCAGCAGCTTAGCAGGCCTTCTATCTACTGGAAACACCATATATTTT. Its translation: CASSLAGLLSTGNTIYF.

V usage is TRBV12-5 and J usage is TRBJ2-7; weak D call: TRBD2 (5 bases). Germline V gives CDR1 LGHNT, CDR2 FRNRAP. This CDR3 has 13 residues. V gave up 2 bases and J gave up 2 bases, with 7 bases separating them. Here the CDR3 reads CASGLRDTYEQYF. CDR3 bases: TGTGCTAGTGGTTTGCGGGATACCTACGAGCAGTACTTC.

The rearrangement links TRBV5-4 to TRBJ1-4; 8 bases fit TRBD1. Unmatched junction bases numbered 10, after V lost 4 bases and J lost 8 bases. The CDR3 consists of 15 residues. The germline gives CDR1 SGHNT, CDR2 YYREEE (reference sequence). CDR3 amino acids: CASSIRTGQGEKLFF. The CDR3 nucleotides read TGTGCCAGCAGCATCAGGACAGGGCAGGGAGAAAAACTGTTTTTT.

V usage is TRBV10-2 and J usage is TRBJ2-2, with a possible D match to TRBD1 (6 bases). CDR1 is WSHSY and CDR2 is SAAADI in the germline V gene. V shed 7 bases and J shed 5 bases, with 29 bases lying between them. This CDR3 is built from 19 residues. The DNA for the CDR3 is TGCGCCAGCATCGTCCTCGCGGCCAGGGACCCTAGGGGGACCGGGGAGCTGTTTTTT. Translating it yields CASIVLAARDPRGTGELFF.

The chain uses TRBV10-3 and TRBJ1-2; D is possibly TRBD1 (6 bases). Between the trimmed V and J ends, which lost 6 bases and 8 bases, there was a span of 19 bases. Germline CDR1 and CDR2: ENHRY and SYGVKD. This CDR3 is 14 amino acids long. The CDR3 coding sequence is TGTGCCATCAGGGAAGGGACATCGGTGGGCGGCTACACCTTC. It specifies CAIREGTSVGGYTF.

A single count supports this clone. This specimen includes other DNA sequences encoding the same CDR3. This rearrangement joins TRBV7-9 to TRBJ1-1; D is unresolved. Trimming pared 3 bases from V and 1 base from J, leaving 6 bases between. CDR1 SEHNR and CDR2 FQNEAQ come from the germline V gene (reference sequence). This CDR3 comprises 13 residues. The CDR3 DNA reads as TGTGCCAGCAGCTTCGGCGGGAACACTGAAGCTTTCTTT. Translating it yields CASSFGGNTEAFF.

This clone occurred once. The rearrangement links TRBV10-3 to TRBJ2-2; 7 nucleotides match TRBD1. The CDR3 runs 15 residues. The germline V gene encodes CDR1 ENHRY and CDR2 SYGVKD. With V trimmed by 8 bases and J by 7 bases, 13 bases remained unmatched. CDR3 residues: CAIRGTVQKGGELFF. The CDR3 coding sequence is TGTGCCATCCGAGGGACAGTGCAAAAGGGCGGGGAGCTGTTTTTT.

CDR3 in DNA: TGTGCCATCAGTGGGCCCTCCCGGGACTCCTACAATGAGCAGTTCTTC. Its protein is CAISGPSRDSYNEQFF. The chain links TRBV10-3 to TRBJ2-1; maybe TRBD2 (5 bases). The V and J ends lost 4 bases and 0 bases respectively, with 13 bases between them. The germline V gene encodes CDR1 ENHRY and CDR2 SYGVKD. The CDR3 length is 16 residues.

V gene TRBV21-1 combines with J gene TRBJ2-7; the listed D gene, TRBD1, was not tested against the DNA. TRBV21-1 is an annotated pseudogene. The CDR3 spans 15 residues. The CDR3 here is CASSKSRQVPSEQYF. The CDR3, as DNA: TGTGCCAGCAGCAAAAGTAGACAGGTCCCAAGCGAGCAGTACTTC.

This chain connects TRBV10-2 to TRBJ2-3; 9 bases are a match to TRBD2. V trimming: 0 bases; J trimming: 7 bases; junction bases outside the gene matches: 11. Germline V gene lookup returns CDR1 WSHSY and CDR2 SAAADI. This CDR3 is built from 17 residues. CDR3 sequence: CASSESRLAGKQNTQYF. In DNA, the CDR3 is TGCGCCAGCAGTGAGTCGAGGCTAGCGGGAAAACAGAATACGCAGTATTTT.

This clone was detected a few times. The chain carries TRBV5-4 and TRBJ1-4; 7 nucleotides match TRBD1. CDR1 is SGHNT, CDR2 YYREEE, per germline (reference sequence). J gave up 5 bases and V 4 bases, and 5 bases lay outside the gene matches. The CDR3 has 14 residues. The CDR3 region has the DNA TGTGCCAGCAGCATACAGGGGAAAAATGAAAAACTGTTTTTT. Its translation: CASSIQGKNEKLFF.

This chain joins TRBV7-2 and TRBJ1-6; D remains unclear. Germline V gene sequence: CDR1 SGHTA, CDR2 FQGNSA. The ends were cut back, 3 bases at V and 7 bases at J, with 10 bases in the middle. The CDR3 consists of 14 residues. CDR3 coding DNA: TGTGCCAGCAGCTTCAGGACGGGAAATTCACCCCTCCACTTT. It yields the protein CASSFRTGNSPLHF.